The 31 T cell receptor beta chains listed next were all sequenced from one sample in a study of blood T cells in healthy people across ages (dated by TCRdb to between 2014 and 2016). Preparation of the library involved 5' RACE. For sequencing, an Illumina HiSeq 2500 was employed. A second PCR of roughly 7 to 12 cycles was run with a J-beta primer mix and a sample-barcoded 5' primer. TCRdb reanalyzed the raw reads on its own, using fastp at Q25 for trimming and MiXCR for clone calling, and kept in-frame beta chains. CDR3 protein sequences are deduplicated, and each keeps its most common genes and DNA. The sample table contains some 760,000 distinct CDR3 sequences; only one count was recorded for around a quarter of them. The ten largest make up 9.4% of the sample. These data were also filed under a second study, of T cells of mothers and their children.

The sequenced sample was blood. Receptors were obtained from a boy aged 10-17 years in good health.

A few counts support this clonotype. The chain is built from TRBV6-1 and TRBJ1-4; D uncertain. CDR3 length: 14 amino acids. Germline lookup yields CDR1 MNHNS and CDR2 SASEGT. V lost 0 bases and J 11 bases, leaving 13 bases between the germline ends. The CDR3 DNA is TGTGCCAGCAGTGAAGCGCTCCTGGCTGGTAAACTGTTTTTT. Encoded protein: CASSEALLAGKLFF.

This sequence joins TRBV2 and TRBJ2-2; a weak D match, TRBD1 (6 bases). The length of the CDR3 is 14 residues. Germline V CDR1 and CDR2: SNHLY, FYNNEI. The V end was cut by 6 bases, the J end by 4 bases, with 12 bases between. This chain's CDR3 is CASRPPRGTGELFF. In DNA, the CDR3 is TGTGCCAGCAGGCCCCCCAGGGGCACCGGGGAGCTGTTTTTT.

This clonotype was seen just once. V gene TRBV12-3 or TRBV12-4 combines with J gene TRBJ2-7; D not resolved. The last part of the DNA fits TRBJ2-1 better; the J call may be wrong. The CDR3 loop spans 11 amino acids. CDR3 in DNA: TGTGCCAGCGGACGAACCTATGAGCAGTTCTTC. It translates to CASGRTYEQFF.

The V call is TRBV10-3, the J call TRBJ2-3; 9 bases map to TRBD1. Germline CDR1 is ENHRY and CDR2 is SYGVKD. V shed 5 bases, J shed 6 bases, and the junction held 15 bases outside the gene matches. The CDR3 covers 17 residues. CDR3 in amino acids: CAISLLGGTGSKDTQYF. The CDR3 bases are TGTGCCATCAGTCTCCTGGGTGGGACAGGGTCCAAGGATACGCAGTATTTT.

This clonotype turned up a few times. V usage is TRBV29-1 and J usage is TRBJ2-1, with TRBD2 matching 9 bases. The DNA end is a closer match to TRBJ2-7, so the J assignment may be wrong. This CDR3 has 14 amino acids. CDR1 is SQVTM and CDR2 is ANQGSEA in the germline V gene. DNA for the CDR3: TGCAGCGTTGTCGGAGCGGGGGGATACAATGAGCAGTACTTC. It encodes CSVVGAGGYNEQYF.

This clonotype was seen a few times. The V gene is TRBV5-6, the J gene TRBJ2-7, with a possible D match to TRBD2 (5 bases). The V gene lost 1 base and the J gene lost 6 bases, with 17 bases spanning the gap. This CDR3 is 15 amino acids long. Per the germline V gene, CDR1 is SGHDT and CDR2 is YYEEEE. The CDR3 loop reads CASSLIGNPYGEQYF. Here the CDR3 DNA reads TGTGCCAGCAGCTTGATCGGGAACCCCTACGGCGAGCAGTACTTC.

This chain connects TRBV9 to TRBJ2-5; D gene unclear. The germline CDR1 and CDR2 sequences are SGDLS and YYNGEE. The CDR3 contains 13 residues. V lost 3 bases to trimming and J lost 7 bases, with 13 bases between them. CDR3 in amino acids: CASSGPVRGTQYF. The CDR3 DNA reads TGTGCCAGCAGCGGACCCGTCAGAGGGACCCAGTACTTC.

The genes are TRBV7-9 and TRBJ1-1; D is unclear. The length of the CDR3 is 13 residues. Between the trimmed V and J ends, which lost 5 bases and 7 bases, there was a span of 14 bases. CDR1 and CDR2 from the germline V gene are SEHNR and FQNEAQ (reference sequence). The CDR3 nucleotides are TGTGCCAGCAGCCCAGTGGCATCGAATGAAGCTTTCTTT. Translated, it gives CASSPVASNEAFF.

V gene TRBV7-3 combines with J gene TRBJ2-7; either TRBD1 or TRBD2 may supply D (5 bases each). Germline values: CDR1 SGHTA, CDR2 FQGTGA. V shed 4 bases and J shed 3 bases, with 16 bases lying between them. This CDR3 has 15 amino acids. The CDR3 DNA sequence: TGTGCCAGCAGCTGGGGACCCCATCCGCGCTACGAGCAGTACTTC. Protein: CASSWGPHPRYEQYF.

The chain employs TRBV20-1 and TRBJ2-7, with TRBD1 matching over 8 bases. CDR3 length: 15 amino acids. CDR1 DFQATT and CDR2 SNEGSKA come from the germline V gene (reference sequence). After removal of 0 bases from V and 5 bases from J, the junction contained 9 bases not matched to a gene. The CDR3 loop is CSARDLGTGRHEQYF. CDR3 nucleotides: TGCAGTGCTAGAGATCTAGGGACAGGACGCCACGAGCAGTACTTC.

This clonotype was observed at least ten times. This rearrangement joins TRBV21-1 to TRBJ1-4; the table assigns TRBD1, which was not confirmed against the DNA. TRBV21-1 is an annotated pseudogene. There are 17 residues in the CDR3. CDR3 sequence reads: CASIIRDSFSANEKLFF. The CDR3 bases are TGTGCCAGCATTATCCGGGACAGTTTTTCGGCTAATGAAAAACTGTTTTTT.

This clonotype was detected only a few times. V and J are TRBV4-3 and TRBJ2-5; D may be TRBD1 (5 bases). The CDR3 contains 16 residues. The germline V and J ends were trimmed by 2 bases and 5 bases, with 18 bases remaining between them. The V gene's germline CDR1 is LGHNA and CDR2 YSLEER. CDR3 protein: CASSQNKGRPEETQYF. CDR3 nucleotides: TGCGCCAGCAGCCAAAATAAGGGGCGTCCGGAGGAGACCCAGTACTTC.

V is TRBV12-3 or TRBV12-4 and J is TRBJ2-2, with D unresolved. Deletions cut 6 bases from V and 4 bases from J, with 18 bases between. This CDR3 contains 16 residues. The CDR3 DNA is TGTGCCAGCAGGAACCTCAAGGGTGTGATCACCGGGGAGCTGTTTTTT. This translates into CASRNLKGVITGELFF.

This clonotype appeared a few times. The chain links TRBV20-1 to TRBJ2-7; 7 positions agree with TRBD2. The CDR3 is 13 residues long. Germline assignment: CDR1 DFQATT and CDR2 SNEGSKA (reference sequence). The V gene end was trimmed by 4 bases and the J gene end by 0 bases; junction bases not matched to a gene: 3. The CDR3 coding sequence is TGCAGTGCTACTAGCGGTAGCTCCTACGAGCAGTACTTC. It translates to CSATSGSSYEQYF.

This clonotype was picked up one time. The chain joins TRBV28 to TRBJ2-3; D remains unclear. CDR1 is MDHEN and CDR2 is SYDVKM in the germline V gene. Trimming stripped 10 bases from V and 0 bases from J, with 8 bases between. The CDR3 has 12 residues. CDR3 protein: CATELSTDTQYF. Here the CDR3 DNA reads TGTGCCACCGAACTTAGCACAGATACGCAGTATTTT.

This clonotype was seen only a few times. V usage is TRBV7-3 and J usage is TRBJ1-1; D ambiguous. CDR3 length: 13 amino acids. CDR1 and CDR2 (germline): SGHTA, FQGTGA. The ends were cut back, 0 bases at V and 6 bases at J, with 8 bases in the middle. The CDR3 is CASSLTLWAEAFF. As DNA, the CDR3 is TGTGCCAGCAGCTTAACTCTTTGGGCTGAAGCTTTCTTT.

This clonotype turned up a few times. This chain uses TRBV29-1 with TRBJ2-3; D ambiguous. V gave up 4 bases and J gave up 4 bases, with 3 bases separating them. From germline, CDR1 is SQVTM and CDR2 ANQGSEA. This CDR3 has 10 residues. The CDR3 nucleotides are TGCAGCGTTGCATCAGATACGCAGTATTTT. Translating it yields CSVASDTQYF.

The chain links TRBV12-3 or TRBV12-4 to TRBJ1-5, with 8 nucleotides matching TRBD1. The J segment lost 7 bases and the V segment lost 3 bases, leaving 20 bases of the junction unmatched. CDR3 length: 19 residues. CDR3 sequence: CASSFFSVDRDFGKQPQHF. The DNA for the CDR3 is TGTGCCAGCAGTTTTTTCTCGGTGGACAGGGACTTTGGAAAACAGCCCCAGCATTTT.

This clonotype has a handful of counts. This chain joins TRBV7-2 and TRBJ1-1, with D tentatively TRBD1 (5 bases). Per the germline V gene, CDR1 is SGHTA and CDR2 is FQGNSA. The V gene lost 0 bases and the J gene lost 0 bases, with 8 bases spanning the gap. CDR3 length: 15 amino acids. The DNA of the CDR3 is TGTGCCAGCAGCTTAGCGGGGGTTTTGAACACTGAAGCTTTCTTT. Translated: CASSLAGVLNTEAFF.

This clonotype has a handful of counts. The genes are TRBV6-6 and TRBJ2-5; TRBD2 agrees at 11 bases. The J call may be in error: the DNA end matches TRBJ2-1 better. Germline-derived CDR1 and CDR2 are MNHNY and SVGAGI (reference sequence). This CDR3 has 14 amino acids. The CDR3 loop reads CASSLSGRADEQFF. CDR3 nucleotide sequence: TGTGCCAGCAGCCTTAGCGGGAGGGCCGATGAGCAGTTCTTC.

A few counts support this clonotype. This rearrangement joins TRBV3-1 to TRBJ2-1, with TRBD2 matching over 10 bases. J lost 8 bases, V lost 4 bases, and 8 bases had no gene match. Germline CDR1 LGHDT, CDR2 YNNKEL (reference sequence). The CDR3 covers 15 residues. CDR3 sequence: CASSPLAGSPDEQFF. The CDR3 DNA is TGTGCCAGCAGCCCACTAGCGGGGAGTCCCGATGAGCAGTTCTTC.

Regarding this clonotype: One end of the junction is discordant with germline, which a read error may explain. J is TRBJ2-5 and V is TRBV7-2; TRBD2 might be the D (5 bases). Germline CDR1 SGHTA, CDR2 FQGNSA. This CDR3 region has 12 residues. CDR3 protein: CASSAAGETRYF. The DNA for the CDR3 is TGTGCCAGCAGCGCCGCCGGGGAGACCCGGTACTTC.

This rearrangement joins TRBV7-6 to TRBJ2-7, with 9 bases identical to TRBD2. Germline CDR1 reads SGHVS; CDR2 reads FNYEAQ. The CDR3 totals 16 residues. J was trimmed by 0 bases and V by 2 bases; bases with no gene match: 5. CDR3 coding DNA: TGTGCCAGCAGCTTAAGGCTAGCGGGGAGCTCCTACGAGCAGTACTTC. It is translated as CASSLRLAGSSYEQYF.

This CDR3 reads CSARGPSNSYEQYF. Written as DNA, the CDR3 is TGCAGTGCTAGAGGACCTTCTAACTCCTACGAGCAGTACTTC. The rearrangement links TRBV20-1 to TRBJ2-7; the D is unclear. Trimming shortened V by 1 base and J by 0 bases, and 10 bases separated the two germline ends. Germline assignment: CDR1 DFQATT and CDR2 SNEGSKA (reference sequence). CDR3 length: 14 residues.

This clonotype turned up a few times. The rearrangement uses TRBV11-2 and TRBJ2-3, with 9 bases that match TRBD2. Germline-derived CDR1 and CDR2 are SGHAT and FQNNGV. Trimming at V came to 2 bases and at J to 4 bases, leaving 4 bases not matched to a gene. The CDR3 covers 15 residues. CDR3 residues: CASSLRGLAPDTQYF. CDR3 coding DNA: TGTGCCAGCAGCTTAAGGGGACTAGCCCCAGATACGCAGTATTTT.

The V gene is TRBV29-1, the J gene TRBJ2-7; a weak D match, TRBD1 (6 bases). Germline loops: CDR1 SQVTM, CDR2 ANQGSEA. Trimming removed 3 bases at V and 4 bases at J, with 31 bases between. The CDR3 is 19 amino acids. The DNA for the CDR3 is TGCAGCGTTGAGTCTTCACCATCCCAGGGGCCCAACTCTGTTTACGAGCAGTACTTC. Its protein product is CSVESSPSQGPNSVYEQYF.

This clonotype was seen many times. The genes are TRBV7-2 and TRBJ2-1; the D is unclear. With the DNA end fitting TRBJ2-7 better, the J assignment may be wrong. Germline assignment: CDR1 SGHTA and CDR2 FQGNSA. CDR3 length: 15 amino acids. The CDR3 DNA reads TGTGCCAGCAGCTCTGGGGTTTCGAACAACTACGAGCAGTACTTC. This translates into CASSSGVSNNYEQYF.

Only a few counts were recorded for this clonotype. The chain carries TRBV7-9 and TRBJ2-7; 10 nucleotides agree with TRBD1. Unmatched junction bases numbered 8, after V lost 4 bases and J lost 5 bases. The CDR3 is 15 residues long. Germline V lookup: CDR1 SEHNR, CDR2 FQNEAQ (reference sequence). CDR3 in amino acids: CASSSTGGFTHEQYF. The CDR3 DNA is TGTGCCAGCAGCTCGACAGGGGGCTTTACCCACGAGCAGTACTTC.

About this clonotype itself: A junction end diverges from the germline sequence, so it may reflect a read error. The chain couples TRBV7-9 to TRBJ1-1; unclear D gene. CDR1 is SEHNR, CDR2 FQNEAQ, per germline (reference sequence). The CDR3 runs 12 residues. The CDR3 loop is CASSSAGTEAFF. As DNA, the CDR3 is TGCGCCAGCAGCTCGGCGGGCACTGAAGCTTTCTTT.

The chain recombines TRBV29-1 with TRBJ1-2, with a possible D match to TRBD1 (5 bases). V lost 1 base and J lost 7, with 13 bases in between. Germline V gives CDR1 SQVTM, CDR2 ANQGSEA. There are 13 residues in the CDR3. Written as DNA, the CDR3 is TGCAGCGTTGAAGGGACAACAAGCCCTGGCTACACCTTC. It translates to CSVEGTTSPGYTF.

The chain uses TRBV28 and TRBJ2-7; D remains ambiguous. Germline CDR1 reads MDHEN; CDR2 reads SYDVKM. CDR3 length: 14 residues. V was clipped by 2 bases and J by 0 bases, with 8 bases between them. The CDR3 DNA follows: TGTGCCAGCAGTTTACTACAGAGCTCCTACGAGCAGTACTTC. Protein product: CASSLLQSSYEQYF.